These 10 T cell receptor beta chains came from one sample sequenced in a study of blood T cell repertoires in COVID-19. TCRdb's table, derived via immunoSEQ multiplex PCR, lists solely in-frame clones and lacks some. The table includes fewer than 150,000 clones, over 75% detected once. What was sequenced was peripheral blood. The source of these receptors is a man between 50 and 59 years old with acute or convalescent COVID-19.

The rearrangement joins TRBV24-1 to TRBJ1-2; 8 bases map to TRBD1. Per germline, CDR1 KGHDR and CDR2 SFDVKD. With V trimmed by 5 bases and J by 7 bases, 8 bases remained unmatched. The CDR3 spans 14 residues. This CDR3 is CATSASDRETGYTF. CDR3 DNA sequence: TGTGCCACCAGTGCCTCGGACAGGGAAACTGGCTACACCTTC.

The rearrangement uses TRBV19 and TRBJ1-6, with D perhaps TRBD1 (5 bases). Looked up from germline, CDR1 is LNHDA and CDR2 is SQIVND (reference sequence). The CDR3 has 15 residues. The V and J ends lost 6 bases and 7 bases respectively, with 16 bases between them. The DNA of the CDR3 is TGTGCCAGTAGCACGGGGGAAGCTAGGAATTCACCCCTCCACTTT. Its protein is CASSTGEARNSPLHF.

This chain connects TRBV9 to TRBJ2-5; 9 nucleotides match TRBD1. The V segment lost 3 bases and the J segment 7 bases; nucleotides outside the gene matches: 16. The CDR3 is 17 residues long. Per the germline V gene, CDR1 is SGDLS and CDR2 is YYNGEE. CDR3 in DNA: TGTGCCAGCAGCGCTAGTGGGGACAGGGTGAATAGGGGGACCCAGTACTTC. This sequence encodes CASSASGDRVNRGTQYF.

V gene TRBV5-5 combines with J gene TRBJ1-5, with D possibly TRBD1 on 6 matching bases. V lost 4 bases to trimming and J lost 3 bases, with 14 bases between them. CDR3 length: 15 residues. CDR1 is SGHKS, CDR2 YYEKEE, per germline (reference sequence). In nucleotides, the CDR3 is TGTGCCAGCAGCGTACTACAGGGCACCAATCAGCCCCAGCATTTT. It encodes CASSVLQGTNQPQHF. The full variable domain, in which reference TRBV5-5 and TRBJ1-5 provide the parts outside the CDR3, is DAGVTQSPTHLIKTRGQQVTLRCSPISGHKSVSWYQQVLGQGPQFIFQYYEKEERGRGNFPDRFSARQFPNYSSELNVNALLLGDSALYLCASSVLQGTNQPQHFGDGTRLSIL.

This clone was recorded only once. CDR3 DNA sequence: TGTGCCAGCAGCCATTATCCCCCACTACCGGGAGAGCAGTACTTC. Protein product: CASSHYPPLPGEQYF. The rearrangement uses TRBV3-1 (or the pseudogene TRBV3-2) and TRBJ2-7; D might be TRBD2 (5 bases). The V gene lost 3 bases and the J gene lost 7 bases, with 19 bases spanning the gap. Germline-derived CDR1 and CDR2 are LGHDT and YNNKEL (reference sequence). The CDR3 runs 15 residues.

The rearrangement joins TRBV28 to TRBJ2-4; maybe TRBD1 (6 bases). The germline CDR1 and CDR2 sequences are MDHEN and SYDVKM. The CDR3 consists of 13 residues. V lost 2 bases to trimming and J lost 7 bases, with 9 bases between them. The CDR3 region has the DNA TGTGCCAGCAGTTTAACAGGGCGGAACATTCAGTACTTC. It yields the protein CASSLTGRNIQYF.

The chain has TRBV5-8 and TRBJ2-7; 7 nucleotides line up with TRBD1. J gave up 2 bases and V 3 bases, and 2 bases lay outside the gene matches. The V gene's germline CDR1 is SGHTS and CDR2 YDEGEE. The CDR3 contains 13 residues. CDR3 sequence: CASSWDRPYEQYF. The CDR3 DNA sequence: TGTGCCAGCAGCTGGGACAGACCCTACGAGCAGTACTTC.

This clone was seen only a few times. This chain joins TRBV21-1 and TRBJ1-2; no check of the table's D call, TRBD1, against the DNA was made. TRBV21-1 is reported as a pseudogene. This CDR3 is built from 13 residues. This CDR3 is CASKRTGEDGYTF. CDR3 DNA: TGTGCCAGCAAAAGGACAGGGGAGGATGGCTACACCTTC.

The CDR3 coding sequence is TGTGCCATCCCATTGAGGTGGGGCCGACAGGGTCAAAGGTCCTACAATGAGCAGTTCTTC. Protein sequence: CAIPLRWGRQGQRSYNEQFF. The rearrangement links TRBV5-4 to TRBJ2-1; 7 nucleotides line up with TRBD1. Looked up from germline, CDR1 is SGHNT and CDR2 is YYREEE (reference sequence). V was pared by 9 bases and J by 1 base, with 25 bases of the junction left unmatched. The CDR3 consists of 20 residues.

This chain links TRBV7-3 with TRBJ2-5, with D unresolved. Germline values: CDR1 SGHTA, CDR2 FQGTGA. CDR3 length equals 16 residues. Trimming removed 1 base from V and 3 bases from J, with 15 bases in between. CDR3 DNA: TGTGCCAGCAGCTTAAACCCTGCCGGAGTAAAAGAGACCCAGTACTTC. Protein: CASSLNPAGVKETQYF.